The count of the clone carrying this T cell receptor (beta chain) is one. Its target is unknown. These data are taken from a study of blood T cells in healthy people across ages. For the second PCR, which ran for roughly 6 to 12 cycles, a sample-barcoded 5' primer and a J-beta primer mix were used. TCRdb re-called the 5' RACE reads through MiXCR, storing one row per CDR3 protein. The top ten hold around 2.1% of the sample, which has about 1.8 million distinct CDR3 sequences, 49% seen once. Study results and limitations: When one million T cells were used, diversity estimates were thought to be underestimates. There was no known CMV status for donors, so expanded clonotype changes were possibly confounded. The study found more naive CD4+ cells and higher diversity in long-lived than aged donors.

Donors were healthy Caucasian individuals from Russia aged about 6 to 90. Sequenced input: blood. The sequence derives from a middle-aged woman in good health.

CDR3 sequence: CASSSQSTSGADTQYF. The CDR3 nucleotides read TGTGCCAGCAGCTCCCAATCGACTAGCGGCGCAGATACGCAGTATTTT. The chain employs TRBV7-2 and TRBJ2-3; 9 nucleotides agree with TRBD2. The CDR3 has 16 amino acids. With 4 bases clipped from V and 4 bases from J, the junction kept 9 bases outside the gene matches. Germline assignment: CDR1 SGHTA and CDR2 FQGNSA.